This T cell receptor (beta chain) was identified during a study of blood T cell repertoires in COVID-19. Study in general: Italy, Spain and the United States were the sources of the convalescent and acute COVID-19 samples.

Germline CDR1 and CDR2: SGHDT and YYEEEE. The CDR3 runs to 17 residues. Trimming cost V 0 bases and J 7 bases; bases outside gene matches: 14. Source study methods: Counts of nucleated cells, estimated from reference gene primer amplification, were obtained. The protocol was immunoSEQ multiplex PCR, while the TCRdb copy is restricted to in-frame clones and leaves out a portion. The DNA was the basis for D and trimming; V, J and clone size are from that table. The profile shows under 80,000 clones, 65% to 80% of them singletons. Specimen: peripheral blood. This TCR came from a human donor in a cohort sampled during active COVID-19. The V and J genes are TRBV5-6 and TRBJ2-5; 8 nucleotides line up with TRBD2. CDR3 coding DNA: TGTGCCAGCAGCTTGGCGGAAATGGCGGGAGGCCCGACGACCCAGTACTTC. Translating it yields CASSLAEMAGGPTTQYF. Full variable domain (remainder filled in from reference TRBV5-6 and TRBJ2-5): DAGVTQSPTHLIKTRGQQVTLRCSPKSGHDTVSWYQQALGQGPQFIFQYYEEEERQRGNFPDRFSGHQFPNYSSELNVNALLLGDSALYLCASSLAEMAGGPTTQYFGPGTRLLVL.